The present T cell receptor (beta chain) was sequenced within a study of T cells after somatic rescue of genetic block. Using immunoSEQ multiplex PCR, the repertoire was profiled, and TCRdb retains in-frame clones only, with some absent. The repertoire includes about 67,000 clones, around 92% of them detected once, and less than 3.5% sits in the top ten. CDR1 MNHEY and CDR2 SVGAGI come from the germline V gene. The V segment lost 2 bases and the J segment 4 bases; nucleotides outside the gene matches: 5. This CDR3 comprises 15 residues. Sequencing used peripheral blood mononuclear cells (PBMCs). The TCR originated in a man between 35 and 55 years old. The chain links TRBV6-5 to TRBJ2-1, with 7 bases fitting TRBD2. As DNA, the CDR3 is TGTGCCAGCAGTTACAGGGGACTACCATACAATGAGCAGTTCTTC. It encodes CASSYRGLPYNEQFF.